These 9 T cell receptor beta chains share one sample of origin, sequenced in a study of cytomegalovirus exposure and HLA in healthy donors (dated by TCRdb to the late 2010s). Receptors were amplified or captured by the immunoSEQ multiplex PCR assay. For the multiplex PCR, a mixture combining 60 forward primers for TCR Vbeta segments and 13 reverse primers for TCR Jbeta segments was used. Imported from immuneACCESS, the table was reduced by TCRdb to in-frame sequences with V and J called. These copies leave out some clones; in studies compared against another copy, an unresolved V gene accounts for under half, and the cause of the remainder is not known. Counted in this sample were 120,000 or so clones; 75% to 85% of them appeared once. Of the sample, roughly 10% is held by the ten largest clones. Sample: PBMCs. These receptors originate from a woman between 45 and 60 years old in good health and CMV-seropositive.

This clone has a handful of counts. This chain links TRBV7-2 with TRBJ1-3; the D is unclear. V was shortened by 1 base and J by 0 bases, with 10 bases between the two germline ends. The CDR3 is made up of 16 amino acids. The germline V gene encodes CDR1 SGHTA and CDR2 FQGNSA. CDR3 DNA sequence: TGTGCCAGCAGCTTAGGAGTGCCGTACTCTGGAAACACCATATATTTT. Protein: CASSLGVPYSGNTIYF.

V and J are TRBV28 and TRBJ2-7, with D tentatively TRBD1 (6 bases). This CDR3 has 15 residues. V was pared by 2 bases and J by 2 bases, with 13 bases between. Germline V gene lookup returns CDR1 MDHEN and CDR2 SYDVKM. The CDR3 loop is CASSLPRDTTYEQYF. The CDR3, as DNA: TGTGCCAGCAGTTTACCCCGGGACACGACCTACGAGCAGTACTTC.

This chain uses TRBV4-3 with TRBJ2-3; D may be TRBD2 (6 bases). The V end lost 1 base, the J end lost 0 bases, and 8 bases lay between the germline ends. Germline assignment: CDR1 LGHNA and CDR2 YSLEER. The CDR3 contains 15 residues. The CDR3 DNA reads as TGCGCCAGCAGCCAAGGGGGGACTAGCACAGATACGCAGTATTTT. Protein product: CASSQGGTSTDTQYF.

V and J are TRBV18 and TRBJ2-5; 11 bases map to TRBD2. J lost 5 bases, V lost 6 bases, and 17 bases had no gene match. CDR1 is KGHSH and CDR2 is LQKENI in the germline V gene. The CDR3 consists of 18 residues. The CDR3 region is CASSPRLAGGQQGETQYF. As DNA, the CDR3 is TGTGCCAGCTCTCCTCGGCTAGCGGGGGGCCAACAGGGGGAGACCCAGTACTTC.

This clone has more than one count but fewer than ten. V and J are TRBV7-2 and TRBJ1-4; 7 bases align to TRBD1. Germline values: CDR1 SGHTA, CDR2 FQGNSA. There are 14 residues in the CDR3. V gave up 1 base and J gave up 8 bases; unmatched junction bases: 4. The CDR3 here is CASSLVWTGEKLFF. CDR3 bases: TGTGCCAGCAGCTTAGTATGGACAGGCGAAAAACTGTTTTTT. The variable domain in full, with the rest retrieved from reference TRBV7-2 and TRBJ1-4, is GAGVSQSPSNKVTEKGKDVELRCDPISGHTALYWYRQSLGQGLEFLIYFQGNSAPDKSGLPSDRFSAERTGGSVSTLTIQRTQQEDSAVYLCASSLVWTGEKLFFGSGTQLSVL.

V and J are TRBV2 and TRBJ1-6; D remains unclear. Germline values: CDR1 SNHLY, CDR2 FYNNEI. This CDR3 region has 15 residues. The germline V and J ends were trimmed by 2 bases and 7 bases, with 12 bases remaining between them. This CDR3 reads CASSELGQTNSPLHF. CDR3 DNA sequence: TGTGCCAGCAGTGAATTGGGCCAGACGAATTCACCCCTCCACTTT.

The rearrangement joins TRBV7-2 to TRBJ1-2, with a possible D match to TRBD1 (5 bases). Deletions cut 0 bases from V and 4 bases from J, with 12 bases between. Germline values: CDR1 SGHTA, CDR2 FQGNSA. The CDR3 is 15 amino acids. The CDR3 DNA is TGTGCCAGCAGCTTAGCTTTGCAGGGCGGCTATGGCTACACCTTC. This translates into CASSLALQGGYGYTF.

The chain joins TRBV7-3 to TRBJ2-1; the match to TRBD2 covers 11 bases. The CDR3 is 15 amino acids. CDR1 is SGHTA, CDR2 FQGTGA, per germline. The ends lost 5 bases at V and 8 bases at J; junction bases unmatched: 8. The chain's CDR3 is CASSVTSGIFDEQFF. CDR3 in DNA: TGTGCCAGCAGCGTGACTAGCGGGATCTTCGATGAGCAGTTCTTC.

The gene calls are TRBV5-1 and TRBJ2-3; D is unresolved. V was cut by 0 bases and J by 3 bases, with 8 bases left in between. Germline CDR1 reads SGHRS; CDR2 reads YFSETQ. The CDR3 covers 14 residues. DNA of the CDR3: TGCGCCAGCAGCTTGGCCCCCGGGACAGATACGCAGTATTTT. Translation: CASSLAPGTDTQYF. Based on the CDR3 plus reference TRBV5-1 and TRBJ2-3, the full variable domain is KAGVTQTPRYLIKTRGQQVTLSCSPISGHRSVSWYQQTPGQGLQFLFEYFSETQRNKGNFPGRFSGRQFSNSRSEMNVSTLELGDSALYLCASSLAPGTDTQYFGPGTRLTVL.